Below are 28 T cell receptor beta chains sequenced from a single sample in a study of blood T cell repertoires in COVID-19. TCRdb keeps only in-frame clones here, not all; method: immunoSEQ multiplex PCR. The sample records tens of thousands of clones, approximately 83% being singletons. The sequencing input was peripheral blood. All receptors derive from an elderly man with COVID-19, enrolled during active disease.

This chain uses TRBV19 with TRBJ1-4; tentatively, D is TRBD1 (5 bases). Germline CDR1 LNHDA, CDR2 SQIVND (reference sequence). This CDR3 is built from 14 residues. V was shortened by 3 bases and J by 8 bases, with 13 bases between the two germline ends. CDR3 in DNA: TGTGCCAGTAGTATTATGCAGGGTGGCGAAAAACTGTTTTTT. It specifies CASSIMQGGEKLFF.

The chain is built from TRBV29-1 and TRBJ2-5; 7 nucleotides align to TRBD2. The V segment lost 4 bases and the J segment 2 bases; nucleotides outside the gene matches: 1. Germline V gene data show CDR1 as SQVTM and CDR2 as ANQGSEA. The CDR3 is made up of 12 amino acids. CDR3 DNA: TGCAGCGTTGGGGGGGGGCAAGAGACCCAGTACTTC. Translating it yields CSVGGGQETQYF.

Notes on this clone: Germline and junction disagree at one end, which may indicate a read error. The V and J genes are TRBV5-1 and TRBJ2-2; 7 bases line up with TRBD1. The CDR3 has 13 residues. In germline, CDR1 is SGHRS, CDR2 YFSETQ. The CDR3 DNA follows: TGCGCCAGCAGCTACGACAGGGCCGGAGAGCTGTTTTTT. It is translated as CASSYDRAGELFF.

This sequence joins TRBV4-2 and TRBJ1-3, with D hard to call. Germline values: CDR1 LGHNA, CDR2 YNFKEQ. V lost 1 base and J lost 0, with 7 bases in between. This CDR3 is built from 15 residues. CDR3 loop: CASSQGQISGNTIYF. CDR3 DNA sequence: TGTGCCAGCAGCCAAGGGCAGATCTCTGGAAACACCATATATTTT.

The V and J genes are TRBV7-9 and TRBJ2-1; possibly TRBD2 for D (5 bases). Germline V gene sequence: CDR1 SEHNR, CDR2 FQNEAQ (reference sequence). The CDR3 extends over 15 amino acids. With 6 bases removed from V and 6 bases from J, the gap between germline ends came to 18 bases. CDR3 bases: TGTGCCAGCAGTGTTAGCGCGACCCATGGCAATGAGCAGTTCTTC. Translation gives CASSVSATHGNEQFF.

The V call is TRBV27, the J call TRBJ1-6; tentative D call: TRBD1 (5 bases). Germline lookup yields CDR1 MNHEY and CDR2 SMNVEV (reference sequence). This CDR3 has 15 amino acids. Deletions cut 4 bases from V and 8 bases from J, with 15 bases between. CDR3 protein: CASSSKGTSHSPLHF. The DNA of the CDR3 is TGTGCCAGCAGTTCGAAGGGGACTTCCCATTCACCCCTCCACTTT.

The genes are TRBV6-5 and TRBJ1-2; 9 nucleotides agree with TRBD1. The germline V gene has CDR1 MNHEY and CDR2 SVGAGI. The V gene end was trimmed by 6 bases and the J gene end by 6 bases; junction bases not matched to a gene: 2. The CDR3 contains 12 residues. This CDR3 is CASRQGANGYTF. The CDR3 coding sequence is TGTGCCAGCAGACAGGGGGCCAATGGCTACACCTTC.

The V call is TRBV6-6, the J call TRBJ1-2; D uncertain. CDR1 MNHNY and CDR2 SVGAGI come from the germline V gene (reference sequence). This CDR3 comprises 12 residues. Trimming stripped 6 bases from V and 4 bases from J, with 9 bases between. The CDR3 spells CASRKGLYGYTF. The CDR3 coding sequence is TGTGCCAGCAGGAAAGGACTCTATGGCTACACCTTC.

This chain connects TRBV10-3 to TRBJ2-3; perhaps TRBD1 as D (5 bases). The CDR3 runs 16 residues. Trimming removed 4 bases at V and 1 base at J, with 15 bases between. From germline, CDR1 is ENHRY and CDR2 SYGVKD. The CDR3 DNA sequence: TGTGCCATCAGTGGTGGCTTTGGGGCGGGCACAGATACGCAGTATTTT. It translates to CAISGGFGAGTDTQYF.

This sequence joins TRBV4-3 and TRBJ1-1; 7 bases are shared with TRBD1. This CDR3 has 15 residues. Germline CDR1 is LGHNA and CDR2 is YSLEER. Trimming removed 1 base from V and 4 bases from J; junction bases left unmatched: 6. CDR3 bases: TGCGCCAGCAGCCAAGCCGGAGGGGGCGGCACTGAAGCTTTCTTT. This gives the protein CASSQAGGGGTEAFF.

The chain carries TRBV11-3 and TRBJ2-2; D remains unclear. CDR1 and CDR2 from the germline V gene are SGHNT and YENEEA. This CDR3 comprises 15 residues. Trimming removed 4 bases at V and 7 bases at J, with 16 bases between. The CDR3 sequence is CASSSHRLSGGELFF. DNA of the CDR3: TGTGCCAGCAGCTCCCATCGACTTTCTGGCGGGGAGCTGTTTTTT.

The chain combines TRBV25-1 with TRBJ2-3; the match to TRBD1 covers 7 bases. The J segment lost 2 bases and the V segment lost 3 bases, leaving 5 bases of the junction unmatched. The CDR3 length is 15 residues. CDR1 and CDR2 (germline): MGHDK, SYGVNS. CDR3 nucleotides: TGTGCCAGCAGTGACGGGACAGCGAACACAGATACGCAGTATTTT. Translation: CASSDGTANTDTQYF.

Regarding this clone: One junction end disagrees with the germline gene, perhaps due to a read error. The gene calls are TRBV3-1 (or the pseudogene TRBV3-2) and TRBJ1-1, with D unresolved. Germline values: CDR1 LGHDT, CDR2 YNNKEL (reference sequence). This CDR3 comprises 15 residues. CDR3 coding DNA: TGTGCCAGCAGCCAGGGCGGGAACCTGAAAACTGAAGCTTTCTTT. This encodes CASSQGGNLKTEAFF.

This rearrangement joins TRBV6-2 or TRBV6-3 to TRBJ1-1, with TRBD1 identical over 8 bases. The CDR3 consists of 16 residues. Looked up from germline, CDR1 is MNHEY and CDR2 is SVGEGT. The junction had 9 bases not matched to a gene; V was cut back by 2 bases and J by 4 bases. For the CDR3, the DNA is TGTGCCAGCAGTTACACCCGACAGGGGATGGGCACTGAAGCTTTCTTT. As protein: CASSYTRQGMGTEAFF.

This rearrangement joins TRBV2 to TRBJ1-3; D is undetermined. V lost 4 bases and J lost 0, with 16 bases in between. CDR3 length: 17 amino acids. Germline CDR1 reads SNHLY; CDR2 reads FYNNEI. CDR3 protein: CASSGGMAASSGNTIYF. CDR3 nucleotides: TGTGCCAGCAGTGGAGGGATGGCAGCTTCCTCTGGAAACACCATATATTTT.

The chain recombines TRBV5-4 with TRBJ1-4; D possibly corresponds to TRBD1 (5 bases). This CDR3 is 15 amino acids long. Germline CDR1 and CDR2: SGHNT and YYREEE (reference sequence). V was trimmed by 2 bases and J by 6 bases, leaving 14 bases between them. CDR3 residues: CASSFRERSDEKLFF. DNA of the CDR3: TGTGCCAGCAGCTTCAGGGAACGGTCGGATGAAAAACTGTTTTTT.

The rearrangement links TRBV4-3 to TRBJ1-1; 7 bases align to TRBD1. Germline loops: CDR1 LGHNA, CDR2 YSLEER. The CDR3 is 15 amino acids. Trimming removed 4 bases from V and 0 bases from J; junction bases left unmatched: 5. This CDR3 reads CASSLWDSMNTEAFF. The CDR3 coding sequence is TGCGCCAGCAGCCTATGGGACAGCATGAACACTGAAGCTTTCTTT.

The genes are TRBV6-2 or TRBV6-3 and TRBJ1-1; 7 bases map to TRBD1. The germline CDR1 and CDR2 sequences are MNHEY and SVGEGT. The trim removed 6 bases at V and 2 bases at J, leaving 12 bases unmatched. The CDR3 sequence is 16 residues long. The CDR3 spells CASSPGTATFNTEAFF. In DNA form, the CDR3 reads TGTGCCAGCAGCCCTGGGACAGCGACCTTTAACACTGAAGCTTTCTTT.

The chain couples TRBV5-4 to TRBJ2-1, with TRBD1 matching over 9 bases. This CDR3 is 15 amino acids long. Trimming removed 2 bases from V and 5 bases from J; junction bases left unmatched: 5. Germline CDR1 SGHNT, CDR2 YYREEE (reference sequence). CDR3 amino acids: CASSLWDRDNNEQFF. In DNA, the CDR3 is TGTGCCAGCAGCTTATGGGACAGGGACAACAATGAGCAGTTCTTC. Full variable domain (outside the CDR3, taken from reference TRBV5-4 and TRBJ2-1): ETGVTQSPTHLIKTRGQQVTLRCSSQSGHNTVSWYQQALGQGPQFIFQYYREEENGRGNFPPRFSGLQFPNYSSELNVNALELDDSALYLCASSLWDRDNNEQFFGPGTRLTVL.

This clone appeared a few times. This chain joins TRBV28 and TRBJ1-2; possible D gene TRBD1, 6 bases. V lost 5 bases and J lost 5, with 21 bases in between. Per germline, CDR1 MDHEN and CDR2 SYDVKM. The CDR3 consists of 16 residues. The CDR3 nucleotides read TGTGCCAGCAGTCAGCTAAGCATCGGACAGAAGTATGGCTACACCTTC. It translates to CASSQLSIGQKYGYTF.

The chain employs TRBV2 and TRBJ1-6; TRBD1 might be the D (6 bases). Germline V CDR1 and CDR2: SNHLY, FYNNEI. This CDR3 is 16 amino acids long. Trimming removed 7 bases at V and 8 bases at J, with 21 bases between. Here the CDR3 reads CASTRKGDGRDSPLHF. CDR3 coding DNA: TGTGCCAGCACCCGAAAGGGGGACGGGCGGGATTCACCCCTCCACTTT. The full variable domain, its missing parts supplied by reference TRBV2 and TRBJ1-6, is EPEVTQTPSHQVTQMGQEVILRCVPISNHLYFYWYRQILGQKVEFLVSFYNNEISEKSEIFDDQFSVERPDGSNFTLKIRSTKLEDSAMYFCASTRKGDGRDSPLHFGNGTRLTVT.

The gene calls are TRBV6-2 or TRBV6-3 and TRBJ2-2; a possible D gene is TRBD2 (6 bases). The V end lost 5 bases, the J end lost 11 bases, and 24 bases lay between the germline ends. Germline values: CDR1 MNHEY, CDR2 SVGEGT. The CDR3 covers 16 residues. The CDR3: CASSPDYRPVRPELFF. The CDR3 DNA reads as TGTGCCAGCAGTCCGGACTACCGACCGGTCCGTCCCGAGCTGTTTTTT.

In nucleotides, the CDR3 is TGTGCCAGTTGGGACGCCAGGGGTTTTTATGGCTACACCTTC. It encodes CASWDARGFYGYTF. J is TRBJ1-2 and V is TRBV19; D is perhaps TRBD1 (6 bases). The CDR3 length is 14 residues. V lost 8 bases to trimming and J lost 5 bases, with 18 bases between them. Per germline, CDR1 LNHDA and CDR2 SQIVND (reference sequence).

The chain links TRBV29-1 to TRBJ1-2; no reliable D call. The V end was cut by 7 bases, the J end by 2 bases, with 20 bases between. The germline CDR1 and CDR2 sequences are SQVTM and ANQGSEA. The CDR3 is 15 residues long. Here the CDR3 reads CSDTGPGGGNYGYTF. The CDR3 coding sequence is TGCAGCGACACTGGACCGGGAGGAGGAAACTATGGCTACACCTTC.

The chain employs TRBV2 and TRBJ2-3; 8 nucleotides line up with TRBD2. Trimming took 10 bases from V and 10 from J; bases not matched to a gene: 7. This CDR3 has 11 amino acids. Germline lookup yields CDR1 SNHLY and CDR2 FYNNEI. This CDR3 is CAIQLREAQYF. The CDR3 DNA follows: TGTGCCATCCAGTTGCGGGAGGCGCAGTATTTT.

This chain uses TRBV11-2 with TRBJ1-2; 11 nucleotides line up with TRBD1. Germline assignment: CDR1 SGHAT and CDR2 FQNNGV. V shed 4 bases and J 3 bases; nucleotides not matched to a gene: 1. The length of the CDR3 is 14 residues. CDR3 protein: CASSSGQGDYGYTF. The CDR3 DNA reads TGTGCCAGCAGCTCGGGACAGGGGGACTATGGCTACACCTTC.

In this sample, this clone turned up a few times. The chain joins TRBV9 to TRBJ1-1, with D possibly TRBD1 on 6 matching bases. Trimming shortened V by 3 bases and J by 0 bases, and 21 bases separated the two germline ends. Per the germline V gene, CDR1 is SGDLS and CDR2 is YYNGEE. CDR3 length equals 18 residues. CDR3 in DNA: TGTGCCAGCAGCGGGCCCTTTGCAGGGGTTGGTATGAACACTGAAGCTTTCTTT. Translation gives CASSGPFAGVGMNTEAFF.

CDR3 sequence: CASTAPGQTNYGYTF. CDR3 bases: TGTGCCAGCACCGCCCCGGGACAGACTAACTATGGCTACACCTTC. This sequence joins TRBV28 and TRBJ1-2; 7 nucleotides line up with TRBD1. There are 15 residues in the CDR3. V trimming: 7 bases; J trimming: 0 bases; junction bases outside the gene matches: 8. CDR1 MDHEN and CDR2 SYDVKM come from the germline V gene.